A single sample is the source of the 2 T cell receptor beta chains below, sequenced in a study of T-cell reconstitution after alpha-beta-depleted transplantation in children. The library targeted TCRbeta and was prepared with unique molecular identifiers. TCRdb reprocessed the PCR reads via MiXCR and lists one record per CDR3 protein. This sample has tens of thousands of distinct CDR3 sequences, with approximately 7.3% found just once. The sequenced sample was PBMCs from the stem cell graft donor, obtained from the stem cell graft. These receptors were taken from a human donor who donated a stem cell graft to a child with acute lymphoblastic leukemia.

The chain carries TRBV6-5 and TRBJ2-7; unclear D gene. This CDR3 is built from 12 residues. V lost 3 bases and J lost 5, with 8 bases in between. Germline loops: CDR1 MNHEY, CDR2 SVGAGI. The CDR3 reads CASSYGVHEQYF. As DNA, the CDR3 is TGTGCCAGCAGTTATGGAGTCCACGAGCAGTACTTC.

The V call is TRBV7-9, the J call TRBJ2-3, with D possibly TRBD2 on 7 matching bases. The CDR3 is 16 residues long. Germline V gives CDR1 SEHNR, CDR2 FQNEAQ (reference sequence). Trimming took off 3 bases at V and 6 bases at J, with 19 bases between the two ends. The CDR3 sequence is CASSLSLGGAGDTQYF. The CDR3, as DNA: TGTGCCAGCAGCTTGAGTTTGGGGGGGGCAGGGGATACGCAGTATTTT.